Each of the 10 T cell receptor beta chains below was sequenced from the same sample in a study of cytotoxic CD8 clonotypes in ibrutinib-treated CLL. The repertoire was sequenced with immunoSEQ multiplex PCR; TCRdb's copy has only in-frame clones and lacks some. The data contain approximately 200,000 clones, 72% of them seen just once; the ten biggest clones take up about an eighth. The sequenced sample was PBMCs, obtained after 24 months of ibrutinib treatment. The source of these receptors is a human donor with chronic lymphocytic leukemia.

The chain recombines TRBV9 with TRBJ2-1; unclear D gene. Germline values: CDR1 SGDLS, CDR2 YYNGEE. The length of the CDR3 is 16 residues. V lost 0 bases, J lost 1 base, and 11 bases lay in between. The CDR3 here is CASSVGNPGSYNEQFF. The CDR3 DNA reads as TGTGCCAGCAGCGTAGGAAATCCTGGGTCCTACAATGAGCAGTTCTTC.

The rearrangement joins TRBV27 to TRBJ2-3, with a tentative D call TRBD1 (6 bases). The CDR3 totals 15 residues. CDR1 and CDR2 (germline): MNHEY, SMNVEV (reference sequence). The V end was cut by 3 bases, the J end by 0 bases, with 10 bases between. The CDR3 sequence: CASSLGTQSTDTQYF. The CDR3 region has the DNA TGTGCCAGCAGTTTGGGGACACAGAGCACAGATACGCAGTATTTT.

The chain joins TRBV10-3 to TRBJ2-5; tentatively, D is TRBD2 (6 bases). Between the trimmed V and J ends, which lost 4 bases and 5 bases, there was a span of 11 bases. In germline, CDR1 is ENHRY, CDR2 SYGVKD. The CDR3 loop spans 13 amino acids. In nucleotides, the CDR3 is TGTGCCATCAGTGCGGGGGAAGGGGAGACCCAGTACTTC. This translates into CAISAGEGETQYF.

The gene calls are TRBV5-8 and TRBJ2-7, with D hard to call. Germline V lookup: CDR1 SGHTS, CDR2 YDEGEE. The CDR3 consists of 13 residues. Trimming left V 4 bases short and J 3 bases short, with 11 bases between. Here the CDR3 DNA reads TGTGCCAGCAGCCGAAAGAAGGGCTACGAGCAGTACTTC. As protein: CASSRKKGYEQYF.

The V gene is TRBV6-5, the J gene TRBJ1-1, with D unresolved. Germline V gives CDR1 MNHEY, CDR2 SVGAGI. The V gene lost 2 bases and the J gene lost 5 bases, with 12 bases spanning the gap. The length of the CDR3 is 14 residues. CDR3 sequence reads: CASSYGLTRTEAFF. Here the CDR3 DNA reads TGTGCCAGCAGTTACGGCCTAACCCGGACTGAAGCTTTCTTT.

CDR3 nucleotide sequence: TGTGCCAGCAGCTTGGGGCAGAACAGGGGGAATGAGCAGTTCTTC. Translating gives CASSLGQNRGNEQFF. V gene TRBV5-6 combines with J gene TRBJ2-1; 8 nucleotides line up with TRBD1. J was trimmed by 7 bases and V by 0 bases; bases with no gene match: 6. This CDR3 region has 15 residues. CDR1 is SGHDT, CDR2 YYEEEE, per germline.

This clone was recorded a few times. The chain links TRBV5-8 to TRBJ1-2, with unresolved D. Germline V gene sequence: CDR1 SGHTS, CDR2 YDEGEE. This CDR3 region has 13 residues. V shed 1 base and J shed 5 bases, with 9 bases lying between them. CDR3 amino acids: CASSLLRGYGYTF. CDR3 nucleotides: TGTGCCAGCAGCTTGTTACGTGGTTATGGCTACACCTTC.

The chain links TRBV10-3 to TRBJ1-5; a weak D match, TRBD1 (5 bases). Looked up from germline, CDR1 is ENHRY and CDR2 is SYGVKD. The CDR3 loop spans 14 amino acids. Trimming pared 5 bases from V and 2 bases from J, leaving 10 bases between. The CDR3 loop reads CAISRQSGNQPQHF. CDR3 DNA sequence: TGTGCCATCAGTAGACAGTCGGGCAATCAGCCCCAGCATTTT.

This clone was picked up one time. This chain links TRBV7-8 with TRBJ1-2, with D perhaps TRBD1 (5 bases). The germline gives CDR1 SGHVS, CDR2 FQNEAQ. The CDR3 is made up of 16 amino acids. Deletions cut 5 bases from V and 0 bases from J, with 16 bases between. The CDR3 region has the DNA TGTGCCAGCAGCCCAAGACAGACGTTGGCTAACTATGGCTACACCTTC. As protein: CASSPRQTLANYGYTF.

This clone was seen only a few times. J is TRBJ2-3 and V is TRBV9; 8 nucleotides agree with TRBD2. V shed 0 bases and J 3 bases; nucleotides not matched to a gene: 3. Germline CDR1 and CDR2: SGDLS and YYNGEE. This CDR3 has 15 residues. The CDR3: CASSVVSGTTDTQYF. The DNA for the CDR3 is TGTGCCAGCAGCGTAGTTAGCGGGACAACAGATACGCAGTATTTT.